The sequence of this T cell receptor (beta chain) was determined in a study of control samples from healthy donors and cancer patients. Germline V lookup: CDR1 SGHNT, CDR2 YYREEE (reference sequence). Between the trimmed V and J ends, which lost 0 bases and 7 bases, there was a span of 11 bases. The length of the CDR3 is 15 residues. This table comes from immunoSEQ multiplex PCR, and its TCRdb copy is limited to in-frame clones, with some not included. The sample lists about 180,000 clones; around nine tenths were seen once. Sequencing was performed on blood. The sequence was obtained from a man aged 30 to 45 in good health. The chain has TRBV5-4 and TRBJ1-6; D possibly corresponds to TRBD1 (6 bases). As DNA, the CDR3 is TGTGCCAGCAGCTTGGACAGGGTGGAGAATTCACCCCTCCACTTT. This translates into CASSLDRVENSPLHF.